The entry below gives a single T cell receptor (beta chain) sequence along with its context. The data are from a study of blood T cell repertoires in COVID-19. Study summary: Specimens from acute and convalescent COVID-19 originated in the United States, Italy and Spain. Nucleic acid was either cDNA or gDNA, and it came from T cells, B-cell-depleted T cells, or PBMCs.

Germline V gene data show CDR1 as SGHDT and CDR2 as YYEEEE. The CDR3 sequence is 15 residues long. Trimming removed 0 bases from V and 6 bases from J; junction bases left unmatched: 7. As processed by the authors: Estimated nucleated cell counts came from reference gene primer amplification. The table came from immunoSEQ multiplex PCR; TCRdb's copy has only in-frame clones and leaves some out. The DNA gave D and trimming, while V, J and clone size come from that table. The table includes fewer than 250,000 clones, 85% to 95% detected once. Enrolled during active infection, Seattle patients were then followed longitudinally.

V and J are TRBV5-6 and TRBJ2-7, with 9 bases matching TRBD2. The clonotype was recovered from a man younger than 40 with COVID-19, enrolled during active disease. Sequencing was carried out using peripheral blood. Here the CDR3 reads CASSLGGGGAGEQYF. The CDR3 DNA follows: TGTGCCAGCAGCTTGGGCGGCGGGGGGGCGGGCGAGCAGTACTTC.